This paragraph covers one T cell receptor beta chain sequence. Its antigen remains unidentified. The data stem from a study of cytomegalovirus exposure and HLA in healthy donors. General study results and limits: Despite most TCR sequences being rare, some public TCRs occurred in many donors. Across HLA loci, a later analysis found differing TCR association rates, with DRB1 most and HLA-C fewest. A few CMV-associated chains were confirmed in vitro to be specific for CMV antigens. The majority of CMV-associated TCR beta chains were reported as apparently HLA-restricted in a later analysis.

Vbeta (60) and Jbeta (13) primers were used in the PCR. Sequencing used immunoSEQ multiplex PCR; TCRdb keeps in-frame clones, though not all of them. The table records approximately 97,000 clones, 78% of them present only once. The CDR3 has 14 residues. CDR1 is SNHLY, CDR2 FYNNEI, per germline. V lost 5 bases and J 2 bases, leaving 13 bases between the germline ends. Sequencing was performed on PBMCs. The source of this sequence is a woman aged 40 to 50 in good health and CMV-seropositive. The rearrangement links TRBV2 to TRBJ2-7; D is perhaps TRBD1 (5 bases). The CDR3: CASSKEKGAYEQYF. The CDR3 nucleotides read TGTGCCAGCAGTAAAGAAAAAGGGGCCTACGAGCAGTACTTC.